Listed below are T cell receptor beta chains from one sample, sequenced in a study of blood T cell repertoires in COVID-19. Clones were sequenced by immunoSEQ multiplex PCR, and TCRdb holds only the in-frame ones, with some missing. This sample carries roughly 180,000 clones, 81% of them seen once, and the ten largest clones take 5.6%. The sequencing sample was made of PBMCs or T cells enriched from blood (not recorded which). These receptors were taken from a woman aged 40 to 50 with acute COVID-19. The CDR3 runs from the conserved cysteine through the conserved F or W. Fields, in order: J gene, V gene, D gene, clone size, CDR3 DNA, CDR3 protein. D genes are given only for firm matches. For some rows the clone size is stated as once, few or many, or as a class when expanded; others skip it.

j_gene: TRBJ2-5; v_gene: TRBV18; d_gene: NA; abundance: NA; CDR3nt: TGTGCCAGCTCACCAGGGACTCCCCAAGAGACCCAGTACTTC; CDR3aa: CASSPGTPQETQYF
j_gene: TRBJ2-3; v_gene: TRBV15; d_gene: TRBD2; abundance: NA; CDR3nt: TGTGCCACCAGCGGAGGTTTACTAGCGGGAGAGAAAGATACGCAGTATTTT; CDR3aa: CATSGGLLAGEKDTQYF
j_gene: TRBJ1-2; v_gene: TRBV7-9; d_gene: TRBD1; abundance: NA; CDR3nt: TGTGCCAGCAGCTCGGGACAGAGATATGGCTACACCTTC; CDR3aa: CASSSGQRYGYTF
j_gene: TRBJ1-2; v_gene: TRBV2; d_gene: TRBD1; abundance: NA; CDR3nt: TGTGCCAGCAGTTACAGGGGTTCGGCCTATGGCTACACCTTC; CDR3aa: CASSYRGSAYGYTF
j_gene: TRBJ2-5; v_gene: TRBV29-1; d_gene: NA; abundance: NA; CDR3nt: TGCAGCGCAGCGCTAAGGGGCAGCCAAGAGACCCAGTACTTC; CDR3aa: CSAALRGSQETQYF
j_gene: TRBJ2-3; v_gene: TRBV5-4; d_gene: TRBD1; abundance: NA; CDR3nt: TGTGCCAGCAGCGGAACCGGGACAGGGGACACAGATACGCAGTATTTT; CDR3aa: CASSGTGTGDTDTQYF
j_gene: TRBJ2-1; v_gene: TRBV15; d_gene: TRBD2; abundance: NA; CDR3nt: TGTGCCACCAGCAGGGGAGGGGTAGCGGGAGGGAGGAATGAGCAGTTCTTC; CDR3aa: CATSRGGVAGGRNEQFF
j_gene: TRBJ2-2; v_gene: TRBV2; d_gene: NA; abundance: NA; CDR3nt: TGTGCCAGCAGCGAGCAGCGGCACACCGGGGAGCTGTTTTTT; CDR3aa: CASSEQRHTGELFF
j_gene: TRBJ2-6; v_gene: TRBV18; d_gene: NA; abundance: once; CDR3nt: TGTGCCAGCTCGCAAGGGGGGGACAACGTCCTGACTTTC; CDR3aa: CASSQGGDNVLTF
j_gene: TRBJ1-3; v_gene: TRBV7-9; d_gene: NA; abundance: NA; CDR3nt: TGTGCCAGCAGCTTAACCTCGGGGTCTGGAAACACCATATATTTT; CDR3aa: CASSLTSGSGNTIYF
j_gene: TRBJ2-5; v_gene: TRBV30; d_gene: NA; abundance: once; CDR3nt: TGTGCCTGGCACCGCCCAGGGGGGCAAGAGACCCAGTACTTC; CDR3aa: CAWHRPGGQETQYF
j_gene: TRBJ1-1; v_gene: TRBV25-1; d_gene: NA; abundance: few; CDR3nt: TGTGCCACCCGGAAAGAGGATCACACTGAAGCTTTCTTT; CDR3aa: CATRKEDHTEAFF
j_gene: TRBJ1-1; v_gene: TRBV3-1/TRBV3-2; d_gene: NA; abundance: NA; CDR3nt: TGTGCCAGCAGCCAAGGTGCAGGTGGGAACACTGAAGCTTTCTTT; CDR3aa: CASSQGAGGNTEAFF
j_gene: TRBJ2-2; v_gene: TRBV28; d_gene: TRBD1; abundance: NA; CDR3nt: TGTGCCACTGTGACAGGGGATGCCCCCGGGGAGCTGTTTTTT; CDR3aa: CATVTGDAPGELFF
j_gene: TRBJ2-4; v_gene: TRBV4-1; d_gene: TRBD1; abundance: NA; CDR3nt: TGCGCCAGCAGCCAGGGACAGGGGGCATACATTCAGTACTTC; CDR3aa: CASSQGQGAYIQYF
j_gene: TRBJ2-5; v_gene: TRBV5-1; d_gene: TRBD1; abundance: once; CDR3nt: TGCGCCAGCAGCCCGGGACAGCTCCAAGAGACCCAGTACTTC; CDR3aa: CASSPGQLQETQYF
j_gene: TRBJ1-5; v_gene: TRBV29-1; d_gene: NA; abundance: few; CDR3nt: TGCAGCGTGGCTACTAATAGCAATCAGCCCCAGCATTTT; CDR3aa: CSVATNSNQPQHF
j_gene: TRBJ1-2; v_gene: TRBV5-1; d_gene: TRBD1; abundance: NA; CDR3nt: TGCGCCAGCAGCTTGAACGACAGGGCCTCCCGGTATGGCTACACCTTC; CDR3aa: CASSLNDRASRYGYTF
j_gene: TRBJ2-7; v_gene: TRBV3-1/TRBV3-2; d_gene: NA; abundance: NA; CDR3nt: TGTGCCAGCAGCCAAGACGCTCCACAGGGACGCGAAGAGCAGTACTTC; CDR3aa: CASSQDAPQGREEQYF
j_gene: TRBJ1-2; v_gene: TRBV11-3; d_gene: NA; abundance: NA; CDR3nt: TGTGCCAGCAGCTTAGTGGGTACAGTTGTTGGCTACACCTTC; CDR3aa: CASSLVGTVVGYTF
j_gene: TRBJ2-5; v_gene: TRBV7-3; d_gene: TRBD2; abundance: once; CDR3nt: TGTGCCAGCAGCCTAGAACTAGCGGGAATAGAGACCCAGTACTTC; CDR3aa: CASSLELAGIETQYF
j_gene: TRBJ2-3; v_gene: TRBV7-9; d_gene: NA; abundance: NA; CDR3nt: TGTGCCAGCAGCTTAATGAAGGGGCCGCTGATCATTACAGATACGCAGTATTTT; CDR3aa: CASSLMKGPLIITDTQYF
j_gene: TRBJ1-5; v_gene: TRBV7-2; d_gene: NA; abundance: NA; CDR3nt: TGTGCCAGCAGCTTAAGGATCGGAGGAGATCAGCCCCAGCATTTT; CDR3aa: CASSLRIGGDQPQHF
j_gene: TRBJ1-1; v_gene: TRBV4-1; d_gene: NA; abundance: NA; CDR3nt: TGCGCCAGCAGCCAAGATATAGGGGCGCCCACTGAAGCTTTCTTT; CDR3aa: CASSQDIGAPTEAFF
j_gene: TRBJ2-5; v_gene: TRBV5-1; d_gene: TRBD1; abundance: NA; CDR3nt: TGCGCCAGCACCAAGACAGGGGGCGAGACCCAGTACTTC; CDR3aa: CASTKTGGETQYF
j_gene: TRBJ2-1; v_gene: TRBV4-1; d_gene: NA; abundance: NA; CDR3nt: TGCGCCAGCAGCCAACGAACCGGGGATGAGCAGTTCTTC; CDR3aa: CASSQRTGDEQFF
j_gene: TRBJ1-2; v_gene: TRBV6-5; d_gene: TRBD1; abundance: NA; CDR3nt: TGTGCCACCTCACAGCCCGACAGGGGGCCTGGCTACACCTTC; CDR3aa: CATSQPDRGPGYTF
j_gene: TRBJ2-1; v_gene: TRBV5-6; d_gene: NA; abundance: NA; CDR3nt: TGTGCCAGCAGCGATAACCCTACGGGAACCATGGGGAATGAGCAGTTCTTC; CDR3aa: CASSDNPTGTMGNEQFF
j_gene: TRBJ2-3; v_gene: TRBV7-6; d_gene: TRBD2; abundance: NA; CDR3nt: TGTGCCAGCAGCTTAGTTAGCGGGATCACAGATACGCAGTATTTT; CDR3aa: CASSLVSGITDTQYF
j_gene: TRBJ2-3; v_gene: TRBV9; d_gene: TRBD2; abundance: NA; CDR3nt: TGTGCCAGCACACCGGGACTAGGAAGCACAGATACGCAGTATTTT; CDR3aa: CASTPGLGSTDTQYF
j_gene: TRBJ2-3; v_gene: TRBV24-1; d_gene: TRBD1; abundance: NA; CDR3nt: TGTGCCACCAGTGATGCCGGGACAGGGGGCCGTGCAGATACGCAGTATTTT; CDR3aa: CATSDAGTGGRADTQYF
j_gene: TRBJ1-5; v_gene: TRBV27; d_gene: TRBD1; abundance: NA; CDR3nt: TGTGCCAGCCGTAGCACGTCAGGGGGTTATCAGCCCCAGCATTTT; CDR3aa: CASRSTSGGYQPQHF
j_gene: TRBJ1-2; v_gene: TRBV3-1/TRBV3-2; d_gene: NA; abundance: NA; CDR3nt: TGTGCCAGCAGCCAAGGGACAGTTTCCTATGGCTACACCTTC; CDR3aa: CASSQGTVSYGYTF
j_gene: TRBJ2-7; v_gene: TRBV7-8; d_gene: NA; abundance: NA; CDR3nt: TGTGCCAGCAGCTTAGAGCAGGGCAGGGGTAGGTACGAGCAGTACTTC; CDR3aa: CASSLEQGRGRYEQYF
j_gene: TRBJ2-1; v_gene: TRBV7-3; d_gene: TRBD2; abundance: NA; CDR3nt: TGTGCCAGCAGCCTCGGGAGGGCAAGCTACAATGAGCAGTTCTTC; CDR3aa: CASSLGRASYNEQFF
j_gene: TRBJ2-1; v_gene: TRBV29-1; d_gene: NA; abundance: few; CDR3nt: TGCAGCGTTGAAGTGTGGGAGAGCTCCTACAATGAGCAGTTCTTC; CDR3aa: CSVEVWESSYNEQFF
j_gene: TRBJ1-1; v_gene: TRBV20-1; d_gene: NA; abundance: NA; CDR3nt: TGCAGTGCAGGGGTGAACACTGAAGCTTTCTTT; CDR3aa: CSAGVNTEAFF
j_gene: TRBJ2-5; v_gene: TRBV2; d_gene: TRBD2; abundance: NA; CDR3nt: TGTGCCAGCAGTGAGGCGTGGACTAGCGGAGCGACAGAGACCCAGTACTTC; CDR3aa: CASSEAWTSGATETQYF
j_gene: TRBJ1-1; v_gene: TRBV27; d_gene: NA; abundance: NA; CDR3nt: TGTGCCAGCAGTCTCAGGTTAATGCGAAACACTGAAGCTTTCTTT; CDR3aa: CASSLRLMRNTEAFF
j_gene: TRBJ2-1; v_gene: TRBV25-1; d_gene: NA; abundance: NA; CDR3nt: TGTGCCAGCAGTGGACATGAGGTAGCGGTATCCAATGAGCAGTTCTTC; CDR3aa: CASSGHEVAVSNEQFF
j_gene: TRBJ1-4; v_gene: TRBV6-5; d_gene: NA; abundance: NA; CDR3nt: TGTGCCAGCGGGCTTGCCTGGGAAAAACTGTTTTTT; CDR3aa: CASGLAWEKLFF
j_gene: TRBJ2-3; v_gene: TRBV10-3; d_gene: NA; abundance: few; CDR3nt: TGTGCCATCCGGGCGGGCGAAGTAGGAGATACGCAGTATTTT; CDR3aa: CAIRAGEVGDTQYF
j_gene: TRBJ2-7; v_gene: TRBV11-2; d_gene: TRBD2; abundance: NA; CDR3nt: TGTGCCAGCAGCCTGGGGACTAGCGGGTCCTCCTACGAGCAGTACTTC; CDR3aa: CASSLGTSGSSYEQYF
j_gene: TRBJ2-3; v_gene: TRBV12-3/TRBV12-4; d_gene: NA; abundance: NA; CDR3nt: TGTGCCAGCAGTCCGAGGGAGACAGATACGCAGTATTTT; CDR3aa: CASSPRETDTQYF
j_gene: TRBJ2-3; v_gene: TRBV6-1; d_gene: TRBD1; abundance: once; CDR3nt: TGTGCCAGCAGTGATTTGGGACAGGGAAGCTATACAGATACGCAGTATTTT; CDR3aa: CASSDLGQGSYTDTQYF
j_gene: TRBJ1-1; v_gene: TRBV7-9; d_gene: NA; abundance: NA; CDR3nt: TGTGCCAGCACCAAAACAGGGAGCACTGAAGCTTTCTTT; CDR3aa: CASTKTGSTEAFF
j_gene: TRBJ2-1; v_gene: TRBV5-1; d_gene: NA; abundance: once; CDR3nt: TGCGCCAGCAGTTTCGACAGGCCTCCCAATGAGCAGTTCTTC; CDR3aa: CASSFDRPPNEQFF
j_gene: TRBJ1-3; v_gene: TRBV7-2; d_gene: TRBD1; abundance: NA; CDR3nt: TGTGCCAGCAGCCCCCATCGGGACAGGGGATATGGAAACACCATATATTTT; CDR3aa: CASSPHRDRGYGNTIYF
j_gene: TRBJ1-1; v_gene: TRBV27; d_gene: NA; abundance: NA; CDR3nt: TGTGCCAGCAGTTACTCCTTGGCCGGAGTAGTAAGAGCTTTCTTT; CDR3aa: CASSYSLAGVVRAFF